Below, 18 T cell receptor beta chains from the same sample are listed, as sequenced in a study of blood T cell repertoires in COVID-19. Data came from immunoSEQ multiplex PCR; TCRdb stores just in-frame clones and leaves some out. Of fewer than 350,000 clones in the sample, about 76% were seen once. The sequencing sample was made of peripheral blood. These receptors came from a woman between 55 and 75 years old with active or convalescent COVID-19.

This sequence joins TRBV2 and TRBJ1-4; TRBD1 agrees at 8 bases. J gave up 8 bases and V 7 bases, and 9 bases lay outside the gene matches. CDR3 size: 14 residues. Germline lookup yields CDR1 SNHLY and CDR2 FYNNEI. CDR3 nucleotides: TGTGCCAGCACCTGGGACAGGCTCCGCGAAAAACTGTTTTTT. Translating gives CASTWDRLREKLFF.

V usage is TRBV7-3 and J usage is TRBJ1-2; the D gene is possibly TRBD1 (6 bases). The germline V gene encodes CDR1 SGHTA and CDR2 FQGTGA. The V gene lost 10 bases and the J gene lost 2 bases, with 14 bases spanning the gap. CDR3 length: 13 residues. The DNA of the CDR3 is TGTGCCACGGGGAATACAGGGAACTATGGCTACACCTTC. Its protein is CATGNTGNYGYTF. Complete variable domain (other parts from reference TRBV7-3 and TRBJ1-2): GAGVSQTPSNKVTEKGKYVELRCDPISGHTALYWYRQSLGQGPEFLIYFQGTGAADDSGLPNDRFFAVRPEGSVSTLKIQRTERGDSAVYLCATGNTGNYGYTFGSGTRLTVV.

This clone was counted between two and nine times. J is TRBJ1-2 and V is TRBV5-1, with D possibly being TRBD1 (5 bases). Trimming took off 4 bases at V and 4 bases at J, with 20 bases between the two ends. The CDR3 extends over 16 amino acids. The V gene's germline CDR1 is SGHRS and CDR2 YFSETQ. CDR3 nucleotide sequence: TGCGCCAGCAGCCCCTCCCCTACAAAGACAGTCTATGGCTACACCTTC. Encoded protein: CASSPSPTKTVYGYTF.

The chain uses TRBV7-2 and TRBJ2-6; D is undetermined. The germline gives CDR1 SGHTA, CDR2 FQGNSA. V lost 2 bases and J lost 0, with 17 bases in between. The CDR3 length is 19 residues. The CDR3 region is CASSLNSGPTVSGANVLTF. CDR3 nucleotide sequence: TGTGCCAGCAGCTTAAATTCAGGCCCGACGGTCTCTGGGGCCAACGTCCTGACTTTC.

This sequence joins TRBV9 and TRBJ2-1; D uncertain. Germline CDR1 reads SGDLS; CDR2 reads YYNGEE. The CDR3 extends over 16 amino acids. With 0 bases removed from V and 0 bases from J, the gap between germline ends came to 10 bases. Written as DNA, the CDR3 is TGTGCCAGCAGCGTAGCCGGTAGCCCCTCCTACAATGAGCAGTTCTTC. Translated, it gives CASSVAGSPSYNEQFF.

This chain links TRBV4-3 with TRBJ2-2, with D perhaps matching TRBD2 (6 bases). V lost 4 bases, J lost 0 bases, and 12 bases lay in between. This CDR3 comprises 16 residues. Germline-derived CDR1 and CDR2 are LGHNA and YSLEER. In nucleotides, the CDR3 is TGCGCCAGCAGCCCGCCGGGGGAGCCGAACACCGGGGAGCTGTTTTTT. The encoded protein is CASSPPGEPNTGELFF.

This clone has only one observation. CDR3 in amino acids: CASSTDRGPDYEQYF. CDR3 bases: TGTGCCAGCAGTACCGACAGGGGACCGGACTACGAGCAGTACTTC. The chain joins TRBV6-2 or TRBV6-3 to TRBJ2-7; 8 bases line up with TRBD1. The junction had 9 bases not matched to a gene; V was cut back by 5 bases and J by 3 bases. The CDR3 runs 15 residues. The germline V gene has CDR1 MNHEY and CDR2 SVGEGT.

This chain links TRBV7-8 with TRBJ1-5; D might be TRBD1 (5 bases). CDR1 is SGHVS, CDR2 FQNEAQ, per germline. CDR3 size: 17 residues. Between the trimmed V and J ends, which lost 1 base and 1 base, there was a span of 14 bases. CDR3 sequence reads: CASSLVVGPFSNQPQHF. The CDR3 coding sequence is TGTGCCAGCAGCTTAGTCGTGGGGCCCTTCAGCAATCAGCCCCAGCATTTT.

V usage is TRBV20-1 and J usage is TRBJ1-5; 7 bases are a match to TRBD1. With 3 bases clipped from V and 5 bases from J, the junction kept 13 bases outside the gene matches. Per germline, CDR1 DFQATT and CDR2 SNEGSKA (reference sequence). CDR3 length: 16 amino acids. The DNA of the CDR3 is TGCAGTGCTAGTAGGGGGCCGACTTCTGACGATCAGCCCCAGCATTTT. Amino acids: CSASRGPTSDDQPQHF.

The chain is built from TRBV19 and TRBJ2-7, with D unresolved. CDR3 size: 15 residues. V was cut by 5 bases and J by 0 bases, with 14 bases left in between. Per germline, CDR1 LNHDA and CDR2 SQIVND (reference sequence). The chain's CDR3 is CASSPPLPRSYEQYF. DNA of the CDR3: TGTGCCAGTAGTCCCCCCCTCCCTCGCTCCTACGAGCAGTACTTC.

V gene TRBV7-9 combines with J gene TRBJ2-7; tentatively, D is TRBD2 (5 bases). V was trimmed by 5 bases and J by 2 bases, leaving 13 bases between them. Germline lookup yields CDR1 SEHNR and CDR2 FQNEAQ (reference sequence). This CDR3 is 14 amino acids long. The CDR3 DNA follows: TGTGCCAGCAGCAGAGCGGAGGAGCCCTACGAGCAGTACTTC. Translating it yields CASSRAEEPYEQYF.

This clone was counted a few times. The chain is built from TRBV4-2 and TRBJ2-5; a weak D match, TRBD2 (5 bases). Trimming removed 1 base from V and 2 bases from J, with 8 bases in between. The CDR3 spans 14 residues. The germline V gene has CDR1 LGHNA and CDR2 YNFKEQ. The CDR3 loop is CASSQGTVQETQYF. The CDR3 bases are TGTGCCAGCAGCCAAGGGACTGTACAAGAGACCCAGTACTTC.

This clone was observed many times. This chain connects TRBV19 to TRBJ1-1; 9 bases are shared with TRBD1. Losses at the gene ends were 4 bases for V and 1 base for J; bases not matched to a gene: 10. The germline gives CDR1 LNHDA, CDR2 SQIVND (reference sequence). The CDR3 totals 17 residues. The CDR3 bases are TGTGCCAGTAGTAGGCGGGAAGGACAGGGGAGGAACACTGAAGCTTTCTTT. This sequence encodes CASSRREGQGRNTEAFF. The full variable domain, completed using reference TRBV19 and TRBJ1-1, is DGGITQSPKYLFRKEGQNVTLSCEQNLNHDAMYWYRQDPGQGLRLIYYSQIVNDFQKGDIAEGYSVSREKKESFPLTVTSAQKNPTAFYLCASSRREGQGRNTEAFFGQGTRLTVV.

The chain is built from TRBV5-1 and TRBJ2-3; tentative D call: TRBD1 (6 bases). Germline V CDR1 and CDR2: SGHRS, YFSETQ. This CDR3 is 14 amino acids long. V dropped 0 bases and J dropped 7 bases, with 12 bases sitting between them. Here the CDR3 reads CASSLEFGQHTQYF. CDR3 sequence (DNA): TGCGCCAGCAGCTTGGAATTCGGACAGCATACGCAGTATTTT.

The chain employs TRBV19 and TRBJ1-4; a possible D gene is TRBD1 (5 bases). Germline-derived CDR1 and CDR2 are LNHDA and SQIVND (reference sequence). V was clipped by 6 bases and J by 5 bases, with 13 bases between them. The CDR3 extends over 14 amino acids. The CDR3 DNA reads TGTGCCAGTAGATGGGGGGTATTGAATGAAAAACTGTTTTTT. Translating it yields CASRWGVLNEKLFF.

The V gene is TRBV19, the J gene TRBJ2-7, with TRBD2 matching 10 bases. The germline CDR1 and CDR2 sequences are LNHDA and SQIVND (reference sequence). There are 15 residues in the CDR3. The ends lost 5 bases at V and 5 bases at J; junction bases unmatched: 9. The CDR3 DNA reads TGTGCCAGTAGTCACCCAGCGGGGGGGCTTGACGAGCAGTACTTC. This encodes CASSHPAGGLDEQYF.

The table lists this clone with a few counts. This rearrangement joins TRBV10-2 to TRBJ2-7, with 9 nucleotides matching TRBD1. V lost 6 bases to trimming and J lost 3 bases; unmatched junction nucleotides: 9. There are 15 residues in the CDR3. In germline, CDR1 is WSHSY, CDR2 SAAADI. Written as DNA, the CDR3 is TGCGCCAGCAGAGAATTACCGGGACAGGGCTACGAGCAGTACTTC. It yields the protein CASRELPGQGYEQYF.

This clone appeared a single time. The J gene is TRBJ1-2, the V gene TRBV9; 9 positions agree with TRBD1. CDR1 and CDR2 from the germline V gene are SGDLS and YYNGEE. This CDR3 comprises 16 residues. Trimming took 3 bases from V and 2 from J; bases not matched to a gene: 8. As DNA, the CDR3 is TGTGCCAGCAGCGCTGGGGGACAGGGAGGAAACTATGGCTACACCTTC. It yields the protein CASSAGGQGGNYGYTF.